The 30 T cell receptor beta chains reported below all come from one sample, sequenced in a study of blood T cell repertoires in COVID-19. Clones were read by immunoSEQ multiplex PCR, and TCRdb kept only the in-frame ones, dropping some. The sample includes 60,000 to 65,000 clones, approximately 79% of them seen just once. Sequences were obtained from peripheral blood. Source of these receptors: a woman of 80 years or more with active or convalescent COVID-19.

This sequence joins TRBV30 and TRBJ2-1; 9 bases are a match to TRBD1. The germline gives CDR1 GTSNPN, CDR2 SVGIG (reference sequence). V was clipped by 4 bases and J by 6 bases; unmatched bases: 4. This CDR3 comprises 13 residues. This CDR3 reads CAWKGTGTNEQFF. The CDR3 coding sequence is TGTGCCTGGAAGGGGACAGGGACCAATGAGCAGTTCTTC.

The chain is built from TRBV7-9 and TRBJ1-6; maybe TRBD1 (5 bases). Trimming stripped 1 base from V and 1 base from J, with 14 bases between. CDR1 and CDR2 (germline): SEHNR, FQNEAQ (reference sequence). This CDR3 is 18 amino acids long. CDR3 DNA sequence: TGTGCCAGCAGCTTAGGCGGAGGAGGGGCGTCCTATAATTCACCCCTCCACTTT. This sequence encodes CASSLGGGGASYNSPLHF.

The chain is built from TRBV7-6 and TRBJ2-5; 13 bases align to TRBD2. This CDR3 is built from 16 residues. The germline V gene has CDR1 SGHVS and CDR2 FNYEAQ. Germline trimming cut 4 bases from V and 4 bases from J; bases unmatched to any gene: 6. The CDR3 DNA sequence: TGTGCCAGCAGCTCGATGACTAGCGGGGGGAGAGAGACCCAGTACTTC. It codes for CASSSMTSGGRETQYF.

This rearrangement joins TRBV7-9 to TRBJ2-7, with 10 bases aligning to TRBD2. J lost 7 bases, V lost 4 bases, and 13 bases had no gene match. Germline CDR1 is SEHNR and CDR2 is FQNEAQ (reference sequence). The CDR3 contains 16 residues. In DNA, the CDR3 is TGTGCCAGCAGCTCCTCGAAGCGGGGGGGCTTTGAGGAGCAGTACTTC. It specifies CASSSSKRGGFEEQYF.

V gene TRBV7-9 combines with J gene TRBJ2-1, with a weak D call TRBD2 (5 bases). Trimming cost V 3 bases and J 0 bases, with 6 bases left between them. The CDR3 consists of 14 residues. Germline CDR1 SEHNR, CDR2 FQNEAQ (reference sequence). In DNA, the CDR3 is TGTGCCAGCAGCTTTGGGAGCTCCTACAATGAGCAGTTCTTC. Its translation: CASSFGSSYNEQFF. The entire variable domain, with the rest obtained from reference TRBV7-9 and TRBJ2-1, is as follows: DTGVSQNPRHKITKRGQNVTFRCDPISEHNRLYWYRQTLGQGPEFLTYFQNEAQLEKSRLLSDRFSAERPKGSFSTLEIQRTEQGDSAMYLCASSFGSSYNEQFFGPGTRLTVL.

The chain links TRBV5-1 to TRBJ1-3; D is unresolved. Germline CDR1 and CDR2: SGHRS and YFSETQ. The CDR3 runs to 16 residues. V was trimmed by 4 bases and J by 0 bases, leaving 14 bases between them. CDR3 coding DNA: TGCGCCAGCAGCGAACGACGGGTAGACTCTGGAAACACCATATATTTT. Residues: CASSERRVDSGNTIYF.

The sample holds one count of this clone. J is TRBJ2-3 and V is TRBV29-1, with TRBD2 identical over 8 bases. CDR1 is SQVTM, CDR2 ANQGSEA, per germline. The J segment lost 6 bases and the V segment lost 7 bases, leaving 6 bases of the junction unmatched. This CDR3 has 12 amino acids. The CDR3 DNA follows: TGCAGCGCGTCTTTAGCGGGGGATACGCAGTATTTT. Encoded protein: CSASLAGDTQYF.

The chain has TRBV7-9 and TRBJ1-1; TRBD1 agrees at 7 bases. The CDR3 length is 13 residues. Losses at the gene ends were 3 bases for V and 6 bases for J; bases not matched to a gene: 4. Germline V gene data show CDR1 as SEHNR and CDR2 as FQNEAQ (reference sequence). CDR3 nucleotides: TGTGCCAGCAGCTTGGCGGGACAGTCTGAAGCTTTCTTT. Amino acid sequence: CASSLAGQSEAFF.

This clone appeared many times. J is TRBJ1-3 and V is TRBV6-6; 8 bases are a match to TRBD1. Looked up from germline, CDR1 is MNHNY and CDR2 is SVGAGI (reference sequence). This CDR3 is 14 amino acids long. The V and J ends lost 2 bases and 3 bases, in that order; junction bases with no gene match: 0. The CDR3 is CASSYGQGGNTIYF. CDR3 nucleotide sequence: TGTGCCAGCAGTTACGGACAGGGTGGAAACACCATATATTTT.

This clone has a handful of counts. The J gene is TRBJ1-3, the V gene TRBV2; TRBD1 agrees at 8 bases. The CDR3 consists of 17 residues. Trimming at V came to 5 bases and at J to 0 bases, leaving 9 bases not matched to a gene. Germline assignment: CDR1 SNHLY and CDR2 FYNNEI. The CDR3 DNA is TGTGCCAGCAGTTTCCGGACAGGGAGTCTCTCTGGAAACACCATATATTTT. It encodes CASSFRTGSLSGNTIYF.

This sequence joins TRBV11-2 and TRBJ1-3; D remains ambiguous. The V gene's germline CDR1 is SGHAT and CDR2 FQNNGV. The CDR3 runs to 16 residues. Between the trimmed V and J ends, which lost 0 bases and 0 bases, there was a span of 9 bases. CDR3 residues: CASSLERRGSGNTIYF. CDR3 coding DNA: TGTGCCAGCAGCTTAGAGAGGCGGGGCTCTGGAAACACCATATATTTT. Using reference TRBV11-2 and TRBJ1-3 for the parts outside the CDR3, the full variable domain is EAGVAQSPRYKIIEKRQSVAFWCNPISGHATLYWYQQILGQGPKLLIQFQNNGVVDDSQLPKDRFSAERLKGVDSTLKIQPAKLEDSAVYLCASSLERRGSGNTIYFGEGSWLTVV.

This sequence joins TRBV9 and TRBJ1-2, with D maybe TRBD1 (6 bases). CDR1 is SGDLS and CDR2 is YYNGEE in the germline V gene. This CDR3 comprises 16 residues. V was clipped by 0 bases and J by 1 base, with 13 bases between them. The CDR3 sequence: CASSVEGGLHNYGYTF. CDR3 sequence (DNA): TGTGCCAGCAGCGTAGAGGGGGGGCTACATAACTATGGCTACACCTTC. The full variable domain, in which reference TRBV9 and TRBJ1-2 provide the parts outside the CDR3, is DSGVTQTPKHLITATGQRVTLRCSPRSGDLSVYWYQQSLDQGLQFLIQYYNGEERAKGNILERFSAQQFPDLHSELNLSSLELGDSALYFCASSVEGGLHNYGYTFGSGTRLTVV.

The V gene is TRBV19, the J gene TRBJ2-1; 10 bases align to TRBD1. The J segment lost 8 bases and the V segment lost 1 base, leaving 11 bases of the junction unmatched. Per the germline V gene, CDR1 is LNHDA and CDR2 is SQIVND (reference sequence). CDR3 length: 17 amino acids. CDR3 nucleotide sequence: TGTGCCAGTAGTATAGGGCCCGGGACAGGGGCTGGGGATGAGCAGTTCTTC. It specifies CASSIGPGTGAGDEQFF. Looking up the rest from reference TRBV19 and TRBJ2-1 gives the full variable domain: DGGITQSPKYLFRKEGQNVTLSCEQNLNHDAMYWYRQDPGQGLRLIYYSQIVNDFQKGDIAEGYSVSREKKESFPLTVTSAQKNPTAFYLCASSIGPGTGAGDEQFFGPGTRLTVL.

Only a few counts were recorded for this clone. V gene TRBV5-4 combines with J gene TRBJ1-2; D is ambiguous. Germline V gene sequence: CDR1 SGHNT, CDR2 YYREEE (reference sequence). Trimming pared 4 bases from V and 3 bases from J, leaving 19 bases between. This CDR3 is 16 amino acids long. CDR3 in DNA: TGTGCCAGCAGCCCACCCGTTAGTGGAGACCACTATGGCTACACCTTC. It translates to CASSPPVSGDHYGYTF.

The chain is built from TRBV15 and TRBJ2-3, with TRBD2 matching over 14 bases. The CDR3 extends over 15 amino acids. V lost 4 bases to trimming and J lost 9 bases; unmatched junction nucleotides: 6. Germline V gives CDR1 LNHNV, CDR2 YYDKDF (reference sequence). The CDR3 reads CATSIRGTSGGTQYF. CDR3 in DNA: TGTGCCACCAGCATCCGCGGGACTAGCGGGGGAACGCAGTATTTT.

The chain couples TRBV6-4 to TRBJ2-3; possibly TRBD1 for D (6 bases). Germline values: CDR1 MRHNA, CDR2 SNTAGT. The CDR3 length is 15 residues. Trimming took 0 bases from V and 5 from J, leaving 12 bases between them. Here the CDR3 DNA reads TGTGCCAGCAGTGACTCAGGGACACCCCAAGATACGCAGTATTTT. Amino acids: CASSDSGTPQDTQYF.

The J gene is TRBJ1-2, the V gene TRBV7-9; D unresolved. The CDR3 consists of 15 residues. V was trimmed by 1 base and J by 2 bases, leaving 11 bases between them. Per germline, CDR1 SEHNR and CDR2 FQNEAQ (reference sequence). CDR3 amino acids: CASSLGGEVNYGYTF. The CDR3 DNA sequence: TGTGCCAGCAGCTTAGGAGGCGAGGTAAACTATGGCTACACCTTC.

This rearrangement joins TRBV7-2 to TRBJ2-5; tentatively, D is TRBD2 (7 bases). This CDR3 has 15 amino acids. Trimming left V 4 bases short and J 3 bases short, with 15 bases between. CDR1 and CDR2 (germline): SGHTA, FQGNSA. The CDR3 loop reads CASSWAWGGEETQYF. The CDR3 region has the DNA TGTGCCAGCAGCTGGGCTTGGGGGGGCGAAGAGACCCAGTACTTC.

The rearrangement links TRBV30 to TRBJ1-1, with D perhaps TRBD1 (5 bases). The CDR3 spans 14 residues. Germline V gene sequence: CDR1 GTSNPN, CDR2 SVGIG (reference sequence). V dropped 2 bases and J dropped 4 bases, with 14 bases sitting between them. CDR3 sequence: CAWSSLVGGTEAFF. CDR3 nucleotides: TGTGCCTGGAGTTCCCTTGTGGGGGGCACTGAAGCTTTCTTT.

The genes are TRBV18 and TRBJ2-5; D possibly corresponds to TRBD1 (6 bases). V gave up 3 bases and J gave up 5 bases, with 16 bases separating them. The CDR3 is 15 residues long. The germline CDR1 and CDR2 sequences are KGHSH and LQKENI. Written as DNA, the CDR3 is TGTGCCAGCTCACCTAGACAGGACCTGTGGGAGACCCAGTACTTC. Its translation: CASSPRQDLWETQYF.

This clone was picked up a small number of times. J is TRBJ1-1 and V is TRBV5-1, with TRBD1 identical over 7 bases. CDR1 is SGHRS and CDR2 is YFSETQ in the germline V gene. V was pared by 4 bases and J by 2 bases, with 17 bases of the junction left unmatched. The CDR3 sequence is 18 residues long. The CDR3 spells CASSPPPDRERRNTEAFF. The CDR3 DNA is TGCGCCAGCAGCCCCCCCCCTGACAGGGAGAGGAGAAACACTGAAGCTTTCTTT.

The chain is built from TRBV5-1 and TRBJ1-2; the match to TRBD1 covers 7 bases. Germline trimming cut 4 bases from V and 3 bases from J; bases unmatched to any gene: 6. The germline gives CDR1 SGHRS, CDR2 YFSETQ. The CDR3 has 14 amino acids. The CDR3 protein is CASSDPGGHYGYTF. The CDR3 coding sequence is TGCGCCAGCAGCGACCCAGGGGGGCACTATGGCTACACCTTC.

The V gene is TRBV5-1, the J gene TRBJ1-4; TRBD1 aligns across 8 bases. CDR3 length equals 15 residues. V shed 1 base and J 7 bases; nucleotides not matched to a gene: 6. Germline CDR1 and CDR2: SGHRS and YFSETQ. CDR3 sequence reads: CASSLRQGASEKLFF. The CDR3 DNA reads TGCGCCAGCAGCTTGAGGCAGGGGGCGAGTGAAAAACTGTTTTTT.

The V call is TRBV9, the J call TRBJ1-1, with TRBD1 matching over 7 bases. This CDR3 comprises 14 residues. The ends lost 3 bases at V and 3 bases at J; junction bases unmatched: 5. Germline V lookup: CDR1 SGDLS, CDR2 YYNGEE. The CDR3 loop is CASSALGTDTEAFF. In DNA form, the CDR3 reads TGTGCCAGCAGCGCCTTAGGGACAGACACTGAAGCTTTCTTT.

The CDR3 DNA sequence: TGCGCCAGCAGACCCGACGGGAATAACGCTCGGGAGCAGTACTTC. Protein product: CASRPDGNNAREQYF. This sequence joins TRBV5-1 and TRBJ2-7, with D possibly being TRBD2 (5 bases). The CDR3 covers 15 residues. Trimming cost V 5 bases and J 7 bases, with 22 bases left between them. CDR1 is SGHRS and CDR2 is YFSETQ in the germline V gene.

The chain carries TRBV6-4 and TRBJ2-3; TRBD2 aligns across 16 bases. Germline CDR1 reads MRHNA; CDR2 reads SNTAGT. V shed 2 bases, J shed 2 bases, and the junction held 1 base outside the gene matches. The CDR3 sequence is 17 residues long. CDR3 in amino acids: CASSDGTSGGATDTQYF. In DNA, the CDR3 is TGTGCCAGCAGTGACGGGACTAGCGGGGGGGCCACAGATACGCAGTATTTT.

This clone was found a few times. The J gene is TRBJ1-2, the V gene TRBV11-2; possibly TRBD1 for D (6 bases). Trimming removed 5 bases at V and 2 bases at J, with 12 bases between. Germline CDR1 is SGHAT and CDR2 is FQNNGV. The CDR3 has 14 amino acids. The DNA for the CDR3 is TGTGCCAGCAGCCCGCTCACAGGGAACTATGGCTACACCTTC. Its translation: CASSPLTGNYGYTF.

The CDR3 region is CASSGGNYNEQFF. Here the CDR3 DNA reads TGTGCCAGCAGCGGGGGAAACTACAATGAGCAGTTCTTC. The V call is TRBV19, the J call TRBJ2-1; 8 bases match TRBD2. V dropped 9 bases and J dropped 3; count of bases not matched to a gene: 4. CDR3 length: 13 amino acids. Per germline, CDR1 LNHDA and CDR2 SQIVND (reference sequence).

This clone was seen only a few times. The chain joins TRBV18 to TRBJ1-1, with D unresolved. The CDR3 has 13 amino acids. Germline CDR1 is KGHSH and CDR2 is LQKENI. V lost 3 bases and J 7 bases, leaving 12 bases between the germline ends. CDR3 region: CASSPSGSSEAFF. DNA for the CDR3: TGTGCCAGCTCACCGAGCGGCAGCAGTGAAGCTTTCTTT.

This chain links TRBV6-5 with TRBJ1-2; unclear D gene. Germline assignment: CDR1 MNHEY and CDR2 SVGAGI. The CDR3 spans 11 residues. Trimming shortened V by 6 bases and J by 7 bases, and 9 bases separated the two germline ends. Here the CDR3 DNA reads TGTGCCAGCAGCCGGGAGCGTGGCTACACCTTC. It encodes CASSRERGYTF.